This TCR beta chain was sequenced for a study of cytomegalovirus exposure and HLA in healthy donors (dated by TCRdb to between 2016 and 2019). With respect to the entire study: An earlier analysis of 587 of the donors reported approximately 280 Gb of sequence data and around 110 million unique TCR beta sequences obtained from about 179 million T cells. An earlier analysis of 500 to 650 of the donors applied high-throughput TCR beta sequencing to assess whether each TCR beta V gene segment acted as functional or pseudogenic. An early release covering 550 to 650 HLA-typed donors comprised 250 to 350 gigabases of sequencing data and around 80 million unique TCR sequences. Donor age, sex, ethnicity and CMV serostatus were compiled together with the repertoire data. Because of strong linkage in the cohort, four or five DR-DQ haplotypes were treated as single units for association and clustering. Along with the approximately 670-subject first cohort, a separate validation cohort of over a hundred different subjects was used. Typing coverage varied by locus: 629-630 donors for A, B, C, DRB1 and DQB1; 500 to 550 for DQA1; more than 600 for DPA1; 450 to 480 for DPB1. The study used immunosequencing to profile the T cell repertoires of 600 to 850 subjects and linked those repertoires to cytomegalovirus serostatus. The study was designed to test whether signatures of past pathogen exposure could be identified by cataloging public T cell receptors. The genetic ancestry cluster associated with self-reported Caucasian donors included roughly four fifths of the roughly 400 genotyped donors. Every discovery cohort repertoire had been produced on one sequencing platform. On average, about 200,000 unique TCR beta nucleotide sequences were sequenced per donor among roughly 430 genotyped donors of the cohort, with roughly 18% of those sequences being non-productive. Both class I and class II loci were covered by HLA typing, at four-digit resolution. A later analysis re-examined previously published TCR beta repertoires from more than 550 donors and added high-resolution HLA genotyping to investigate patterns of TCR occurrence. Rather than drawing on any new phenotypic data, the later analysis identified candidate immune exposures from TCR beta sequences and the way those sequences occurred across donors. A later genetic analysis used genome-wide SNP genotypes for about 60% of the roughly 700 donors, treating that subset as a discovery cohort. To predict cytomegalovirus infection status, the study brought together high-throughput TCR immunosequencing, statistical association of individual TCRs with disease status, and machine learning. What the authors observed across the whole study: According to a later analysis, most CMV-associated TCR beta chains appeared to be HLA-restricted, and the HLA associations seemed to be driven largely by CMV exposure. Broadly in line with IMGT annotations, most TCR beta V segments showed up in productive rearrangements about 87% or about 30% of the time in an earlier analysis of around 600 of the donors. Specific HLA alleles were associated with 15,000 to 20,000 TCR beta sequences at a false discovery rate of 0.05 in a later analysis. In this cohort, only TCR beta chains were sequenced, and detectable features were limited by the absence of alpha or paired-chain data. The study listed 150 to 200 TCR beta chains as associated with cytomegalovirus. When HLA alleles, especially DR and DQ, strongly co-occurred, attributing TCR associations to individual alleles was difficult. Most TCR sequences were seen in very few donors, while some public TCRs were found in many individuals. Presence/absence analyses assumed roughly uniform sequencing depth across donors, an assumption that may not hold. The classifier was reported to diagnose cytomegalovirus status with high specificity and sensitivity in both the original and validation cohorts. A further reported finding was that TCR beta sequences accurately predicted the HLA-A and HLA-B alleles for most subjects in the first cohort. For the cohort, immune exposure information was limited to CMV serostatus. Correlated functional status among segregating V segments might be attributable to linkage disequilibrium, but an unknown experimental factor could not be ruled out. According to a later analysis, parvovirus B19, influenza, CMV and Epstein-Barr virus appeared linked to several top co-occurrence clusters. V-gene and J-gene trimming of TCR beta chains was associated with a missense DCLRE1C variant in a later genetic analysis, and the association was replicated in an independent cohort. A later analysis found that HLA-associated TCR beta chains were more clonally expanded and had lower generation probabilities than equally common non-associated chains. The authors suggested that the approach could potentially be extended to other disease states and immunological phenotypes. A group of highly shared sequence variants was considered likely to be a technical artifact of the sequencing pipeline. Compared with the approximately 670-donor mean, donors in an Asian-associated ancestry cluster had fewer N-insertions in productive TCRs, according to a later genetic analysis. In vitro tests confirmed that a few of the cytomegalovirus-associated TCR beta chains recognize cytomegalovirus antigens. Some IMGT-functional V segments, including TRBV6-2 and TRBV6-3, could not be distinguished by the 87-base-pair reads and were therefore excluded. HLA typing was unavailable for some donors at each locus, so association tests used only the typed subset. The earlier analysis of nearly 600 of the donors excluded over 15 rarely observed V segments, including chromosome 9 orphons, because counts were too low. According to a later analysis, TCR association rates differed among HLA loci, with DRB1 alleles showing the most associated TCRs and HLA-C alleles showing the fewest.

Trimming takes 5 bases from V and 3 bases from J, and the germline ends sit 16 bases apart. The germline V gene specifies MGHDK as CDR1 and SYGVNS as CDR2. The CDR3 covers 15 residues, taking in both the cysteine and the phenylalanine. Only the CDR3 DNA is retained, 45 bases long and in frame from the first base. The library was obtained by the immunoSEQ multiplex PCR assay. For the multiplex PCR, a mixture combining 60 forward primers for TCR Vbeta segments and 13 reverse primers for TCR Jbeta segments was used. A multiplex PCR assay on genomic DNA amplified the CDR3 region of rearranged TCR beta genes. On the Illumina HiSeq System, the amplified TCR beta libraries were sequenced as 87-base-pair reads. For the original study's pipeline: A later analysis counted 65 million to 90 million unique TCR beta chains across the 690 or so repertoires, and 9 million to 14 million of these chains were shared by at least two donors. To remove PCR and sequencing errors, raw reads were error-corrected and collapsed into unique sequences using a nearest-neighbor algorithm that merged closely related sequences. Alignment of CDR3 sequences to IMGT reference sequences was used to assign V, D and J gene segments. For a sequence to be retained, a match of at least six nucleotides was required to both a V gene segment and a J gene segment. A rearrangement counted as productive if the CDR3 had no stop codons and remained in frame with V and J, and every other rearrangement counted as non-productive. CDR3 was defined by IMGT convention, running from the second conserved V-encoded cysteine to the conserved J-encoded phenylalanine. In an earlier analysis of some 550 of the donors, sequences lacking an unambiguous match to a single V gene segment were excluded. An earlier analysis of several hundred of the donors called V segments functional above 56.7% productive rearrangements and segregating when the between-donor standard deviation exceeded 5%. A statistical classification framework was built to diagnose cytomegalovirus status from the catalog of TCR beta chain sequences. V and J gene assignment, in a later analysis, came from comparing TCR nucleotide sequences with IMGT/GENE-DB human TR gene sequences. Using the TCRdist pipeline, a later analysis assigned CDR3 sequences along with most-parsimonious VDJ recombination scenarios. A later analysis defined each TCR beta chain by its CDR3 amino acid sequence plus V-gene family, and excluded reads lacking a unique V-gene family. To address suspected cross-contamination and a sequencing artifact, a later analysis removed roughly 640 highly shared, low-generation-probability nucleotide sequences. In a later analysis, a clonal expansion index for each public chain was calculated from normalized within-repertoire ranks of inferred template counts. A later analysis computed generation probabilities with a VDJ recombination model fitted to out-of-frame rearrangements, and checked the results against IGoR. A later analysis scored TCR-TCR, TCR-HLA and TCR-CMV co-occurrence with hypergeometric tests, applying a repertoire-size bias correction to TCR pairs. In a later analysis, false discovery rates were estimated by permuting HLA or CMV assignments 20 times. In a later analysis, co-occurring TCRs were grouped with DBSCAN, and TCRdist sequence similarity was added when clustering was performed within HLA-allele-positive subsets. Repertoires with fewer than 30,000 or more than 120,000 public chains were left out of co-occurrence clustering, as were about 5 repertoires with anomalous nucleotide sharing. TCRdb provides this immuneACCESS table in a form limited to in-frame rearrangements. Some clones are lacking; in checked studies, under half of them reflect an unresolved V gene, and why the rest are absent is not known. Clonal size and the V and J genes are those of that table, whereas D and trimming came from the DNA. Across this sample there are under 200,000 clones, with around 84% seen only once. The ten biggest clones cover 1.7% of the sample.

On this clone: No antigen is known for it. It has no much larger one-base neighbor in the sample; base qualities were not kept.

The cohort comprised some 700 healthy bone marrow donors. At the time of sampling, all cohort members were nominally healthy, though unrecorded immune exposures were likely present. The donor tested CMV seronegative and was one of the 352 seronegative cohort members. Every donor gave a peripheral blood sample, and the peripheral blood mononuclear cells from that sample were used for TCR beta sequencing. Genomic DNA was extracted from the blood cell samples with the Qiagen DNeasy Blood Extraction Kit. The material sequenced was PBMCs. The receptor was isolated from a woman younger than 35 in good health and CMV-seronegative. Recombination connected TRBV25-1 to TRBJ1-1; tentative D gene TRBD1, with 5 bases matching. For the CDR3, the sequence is CASSPHRGGDTEAFF. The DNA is TGTGCCAGCAGTCCCCACCGGGGGGGAGACACTGAAGCTTTCTTT.